This passage covers 29 T cell receptor beta chains from one sample sequenced in a study of OX40 agonist ivuxolimab in advanced cancers. Some clones are missing from TCRdb's copy, which holds only in-frame ones; the method was immunoSEQ multiplex PCR. The sample contains roughly 27,000 clones, about 85% of which appear only once. The material sequenced was CD4+ or CD8+ T cells sorted from blood, taken in a trial of the OX40 agonist ivuxolimab. The source is an adult with an advanced solid tumor such as melanoma, head and neck, liver or kidney cancer.

The chain carries TRBV6-6 and TRBJ2-7; unclear D gene. With 0 bases removed from V and 3 bases from J, the gap between germline ends came to 9 bases. Per the germline V gene, CDR1 is MNHNY and CDR2 is SVGAGI (reference sequence). The CDR3 sequence is 14 residues long. CDR3 loop: CASSYSGEHYEQYF. The CDR3 DNA sequence: TGTGCCAGCAGTTACTCGGGTGAACACTACGAGCAGTACTTC.

V is TRBV7-3 and J is TRBJ2-7, with D unclear. The CDR3 covers 15 residues. V lost 5 bases and J lost 1, with 15 bases in between. The germline V gene has CDR1 SGHTA and CDR2 FQGTGA. CDR3 region: CASSPSAFRSYEQYF. CDR3 nucleotide sequence: TGTGCCAGCAGCCCTTCGGCGTTCCGATCCTACGAGCAGTACTTC.

The V and J genes are TRBV5-1 and TRBJ2-1, with TRBD1 identical over 7 bases. Losses at the gene ends were 4 bases for V and 2 bases for J; bases not matched to a gene: 6. The CDR3 is 15 amino acids. Germline values: CDR1 SGHRS, CDR2 YFSETQ. CDR3: CASSPKGQPYNEQFF. CDR3 nucleotides: TGCGCCAGCAGCCCAAAGGGACAGCCCTACAATGAGCAGTTCTTC.

The chain uses TRBV9 and TRBJ2-1; the D gene could be TRBD1 or TRBD2 (5 bases each). From germline, CDR1 is SGDLS and CDR2 YYNGEE. The CDR3 totals 15 residues. The V and J ends lost 4 bases and 8 bases respectively, with 19 bases between them. CDR3 protein: CASSSTGTYGDEQFF. CDR3 bases: TGTGCCAGCAGCTCCACAGGTACCTACGGGGATGAGCAGTTCTTC.

The chain couples TRBV18 to TRBJ2-2, with 7 bases identical to TRBD2. V lost 6 bases to trimming and J lost 1 base; unmatched junction nucleotides: 8. CDR3 size: 16 residues. Germline assignment: CDR1 KGHSH and CDR2 LQKENI. The CDR3 region has the DNA TGTGCCAGCTCGACCGGGACTATGGTGAACACCGGGGAGCTGTTTTTT. Translation gives CASSTGTMVNTGELFF.

This chain joins TRBV5-4 and TRBJ2-1, with no clear D. The V gene lost 4 bases and the J gene lost 0 bases, with 17 bases spanning the gap. Germline CDR1 reads SGHNT; CDR2 reads YYREEE (reference sequence). The CDR3 loop spans 17 amino acids. The CDR3 region has the DNA TGTGCCAGCAGCCTACTCCAAAGGGTCAGCTCCTACAATGAGCAGTTCTTC. It is translated as CASSLLQRVSSYNEQFF.

The chain is built from TRBV7-2 and TRBJ2-5, with 7 bases fitting TRBD1. The tail of the sequence fits TRBJ2-7 better, so the J call may be wrong. There are 16 residues in the CDR3. CDR1 is SGHTA and CDR2 is FQGNSA in the germline V gene. The CDR3 DNA is TGTGCCAGCAGCCTCCGACAGGGTAGTGGTGGCCACGAGCAGTACTTC. Translated: CASSLRQGSGGHEQYF.

The chain uses TRBV6-5 and TRBJ2-2; 7 bases are a match to TRBD2. Germline CDR1 is MNHEY and CDR2 is SVGAGI. CDR3 length: 13 residues. V trimming: 7 bases; J trimming: 5 bases; junction bases outside the gene matches: 4. The CDR3 DNA sequence: TGTGCCAGCACGTTGGGGGGGACCGGGGAGCTGTTTTTT. This gives the protein CASTLGGTGELFF.

This chain connects TRBV7-2 to TRBJ2-7; TRBD2 aligns across 9 bases. The germline V gene has CDR1 SGHTA and CDR2 FQGNSA. Trimming cost V 1 base and J 4 bases; bases outside gene matches: 2. The CDR3 sequence is 14 residues long. DNA for the CDR3: TGTGCCAGCAGCTTAGGCCTAGCGGGGTACGAGCAGTACTTC. It is translated as CASSLGLAGYEQYF.

The chain uses TRBV9 and TRBJ2-1; 11 bases fit TRBD2. Germline V gene lookup returns CDR1 SGDLS and CDR2 YYNGEE. This CDR3 is built from 16 residues. V was pared by 3 bases and J by 2 bases, with 4 bases of the junction left unmatched. The DNA for the CDR3 is TGTGCCAGCAGCGCGGTAGCGGGGGGGCCCTACAATGAGCAGTTCTTC. Residues: CASSAVAGGPYNEQFF.

The V gene is TRBV19, the J gene TRBJ1-5, with D possibly being TRBD1 (6 bases). The CDR3 covers 14 residues. V was shortened by 9 bases and J by 6 bases, with 18 bases between the two germline ends. Germline CDR1 is LNHDA and CDR2 is SQIVND (reference sequence). CDR3 in DNA: TGTGCCAGAGATACAGGGCAGAGGGGTCAGCCCCAGCATTTT. Its translation is CARDTGQRGQPQHF.

This clone was seen a single time. This chain uses TRBV28 with TRBJ2-2; D is possibly TRBD1 (5 bases). The germline V gene encodes CDR1 MDHEN and CDR2 SYDVKM. Deletions cut 3 bases from V and 1 base from J, with 9 bases between. The CDR3 totals 15 residues. CDR3 sequence reads: CASSFRGRNTGELFF. The CDR3 region has the DNA TGTGCCAGCAGTTTTAGGGGCCGGAACACCGGGGAGCTGTTTTTT. Using reference TRBV28 and TRBJ2-2 for the parts outside the CDR3, the full variable domain is DVKVTQSSRYLVKRTGEKVFLECVQDMDHENMFWYRQDPGLGLRLIYFSYDVKMKEKGDIPEGYSVSREKKERFSLILESASTNQTSMYLCASSFRGRNTGELFFGEGSRLTVL.

This clone has more than one count but fewer than ten. V and J are TRBV29-1 and TRBJ2-7; perhaps D is TRBD1 or TRBD2 (5 bases each). The germline CDR1 and CDR2 sequences are SQVTM and ANQGSEA. The V and J ends lost 4 bases and 0 bases respectively, with 10 bases between them. This CDR3 has 13 residues. CDR3: CSVGGGSSYEQYF. The CDR3 bases are TGCAGCGTTGGTGGGGGTAGCTCCTACGAGCAGTACTTC.

A remark on this clone: This sample also contains other DNA sequences that code for the same CDR3. The V gene is TRBV20-1, the J gene TRBJ2-7, with D perhaps matching TRBD2 (5 bases). The germline V gene has CDR1 DFQATT and CDR2 SNEGSKA (reference sequence). Trimming removed 3 bases at V and 4 bases at J, with 7 bases between. The CDR3 has 11 amino acids. CDR3 residues: CSASRGYEQYF. The CDR3 DNA reads as TGCAGTGCTAGTCGGGGTTACGAGCAGTACTTC.

The rearrangement links TRBV9 to TRBJ2-3; D may be TRBD2 (5 bases). Germline V gene data show CDR1 as SGDLS and CDR2 as YYNGEE. The CDR3 loop spans 19 amino acids. The V gene lost 0 bases and the J gene lost 0 bases, with 20 bases spanning the gap. As DNA, the CDR3 is TGTGCCAGCAGCGTAGTAGGCCCAACTGGACTGTCTAGCACAGATACGCAGTATTTT. Protein product: CASSVVGPTGLSSTDTQYF.

The chain links TRBV6-6 to TRBJ2-1; D remains ambiguous. Germline CDR1 MNHNY, CDR2 SVGAGI (reference sequence). Deletions cut 0 bases from V and 7 bases from J, with 1 base between. CDR3 length: 11 amino acids. CDR3: CASSYSNEQFF. In DNA form, the CDR3 reads TGTGCCAGCAGTTACTCGAATGAGCAGTTCTTC.

As concerns this clone: A read error may produce the germline difference seen at one junction end. The chain links TRBV13 to TRBJ1-6; perhaps TRBD1 as D (6 bases). The CDR3 is 14 residues long. The germline V gene encodes CDR1 PRHDT and CDR2 FYEKMQ (reference sequence). Here the CDR3 reads CASSLAGASSPLHF. In nucleotides, the CDR3 is TGTGCCAGCAGTTTAGCAGGGGCGAGTTCACCCCTCCACTTT.

The genes are TRBV28 and TRBJ2-1; 8 positions agree with TRBD2. This CDR3 spans 15 amino acids. Germline V gene data show CDR1 as MDHEN and CDR2 as SYDVKM. The junction had 6 bases not matched to a gene; V was cut back by 3 bases and J by 5 bases. CDR3 residues: CASSFGIAGHNEQFF. CDR3 DNA sequence: TGTGCCAGCAGTTTCGGGATAGCGGGGCACAATGAGCAGTTCTTC.

The chain carries TRBV28 and TRBJ2-2; D is perhaps TRBD2 (7 bases). CDR3 length: 16 residues. Germline values: CDR1 MDHEN, CDR2 SYDVKM. Trimming stripped 3 bases from V and 3 bases from J, with 14 bases between. In DNA form, the CDR3 reads TGTGCCAGCAGTTTCCCCGGGGGGCCGCACACCGGGGAGCTGTTTTTT. Translating it yields CASSFPGGPHTGELFF.

The V gene is TRBV14, the J gene TRBJ1-1, with unresolved D. The V gene's germline CDR1 is SGHDN and CDR2 FVKESK. This CDR3 is 14 amino acids long. Trimming removed 4 bases at V and 2 bases at J, with 11 bases between. CDR3 loop: CASSPLRYNTEAFF. The CDR3 DNA is TGTGCCAGCAGCCCACTTCGTTACAACACTGAAGCTTTCTTT. The full variable domain, completed using reference TRBV14 and TRBJ1-1, is EAGVTQFPSHSVIEKGQTVTLRCDPISGHDNLYWYRRVMGKEIKFLLHFVKESKQDESGMPNNRFLAERTGGTYSTLKVQPAELEDSGVYFCASSPLRYNTEAFFGQGTRLTVV.

V usage is TRBV28 and J usage is TRBJ1-1; no clear D gene. Germline CDR1 reads MDHEN; CDR2 reads SYDVKM. The V end lost 8 bases, the J end lost 5 bases, and 15 bases lay between the germline ends. The CDR3 extends over 13 amino acids. The CDR3 region has the DNA TGTGCCAGCCGCCTTGCCTCCGGGACTGAAGCTTTCTTT. Protein product: CASRLASGTEAFF.

The J gene is TRBJ2-3, the V gene TRBV5-1, with TRBD1 matching 8 bases. There are 16 residues in the CDR3. The V segment lost 2 bases and the J segment 2 bases; nucleotides outside the gene matches: 7. Germline V gene sequence: CDR1 SGHRS, CDR2 YFSETQ. This chain's CDR3 is CASSFTTGDFTDTQYF. Here the CDR3 DNA reads TGCGCCAGCAGCTTTACGACAGGGGATTTCACAGATACGCAGTATTTT.

This clone showed up just once. The J gene is TRBJ2-3, the V gene TRBV30; 15 bases align to TRBD2. Germline V lookup: CDR1 GTSNPN, CDR2 SVGIG (reference sequence). This CDR3 has 14 residues. Unmatched junction bases numbered 1, after V lost 5 bases and J lost 4 bases. CDR3 sequence reads: CAWGLAGGADTQYF. The DNA of the CDR3 is TGTGCCTGGGGACTAGCGGGGGGGGCAGATACGCAGTATTTT.

The CDR3 is CASSLLAGGTDTQYF. CDR3 nucleotide sequence: TGTGCCAGCAGCCTCCTAGCGGGGGGCACAGATACGCAGTATTTT. The V and J genes are TRBV11-2 and TRBJ2-3; TRBD2 matches at 10 bases. The CDR3 consists of 15 residues. Germline CDR1 reads SGHAT; CDR2 reads FQNNGV. Losses at the gene ends were 5 bases for V and 1 base for J; bases not matched to a gene: 3. The whole variable domain, remainder taken from reference TRBV11-2 and TRBJ2-3, is EAGVAQSPRYKIIEKRQSVAFWCNPISGHATLYWYQQILGQGPKLLIQFQNNGVVDDSQLPKDRFSAERLKGVDSTLKIQPAKLEDSAVYLCASSLLAGGTDTQYFGPGTRLTVL.

The chain couples TRBV6-4 to TRBJ2-3, with 10 bases matching TRBD2. Trimming cost V 3 bases and J 4 bases; bases outside gene matches: 7. The CDR3 loop spans 16 amino acids. Germline CDR1 is MRHNA and CDR2 is SNTAGT. The CDR3, as DNA: TGTGCCAGCAGTGAGTCGAGCGGGGGGGCCCCAGATACGCAGTATTTT. It translates to CASSESSGGAPDTQYF.

This chain joins TRBV4-2 and TRBJ1-5; D is unclear. This CDR3 contains 15 residues. From germline, CDR1 is LGHNA and CDR2 YNFKEQ. V lost 0 bases and J lost 3, with 9 bases in between. The CDR3, as DNA: TGTGCCAGCAGCCAAGATTTCGCCTCCAATCAGCCCCAGCATTTT. Protein product: CASSQDFASNQPQHF.

This clone was counted once. The rearrangement links TRBV27 to TRBJ2-5; 8 bases fit TRBD1. Germline CDR1 MNHEY, CDR2 SMNVEV (reference sequence). V was pared by 3 bases and J by 0 bases, with 6 bases of the junction left unmatched. This CDR3 contains 16 residues. CDR3 sequence (DNA): TGTGCCAGCAGTTTTGTGGGACAGGATTACCAAGAGACCCAGTACTTC. Encoded protein: CASSFVGQDYQETQYF.

The chain employs TRBV19 and TRBJ1-1; D gene uncertain. V was pared by 10 bases and J by 0 bases, with 6 bases between. CDR1 LNHDA and CDR2 SQIVND come from the germline V gene (reference sequence). The CDR3 consists of 11 residues. The CDR3 coding sequence is TGTGCCACCCGCTTGAACACTGAAGCTTTCTTT. This sequence encodes CATRLNTEAFF.

This sequence joins TRBV7-9 and TRBJ2-2; D uncertain. Germline CDR1 and CDR2: SEHNR and FQNEAQ (reference sequence). The CDR3 is made up of 16 amino acids. Trimming shortened V by 3 bases and J by 0 bases, and 11 bases separated the two germline ends. CDR3 bases: TGTGCCAGCAGCTTTGGGCAGTATACGAACACCGGGGAGCTGTTTTTT. It specifies CASSFGQYTNTGELFF.